What follows are 24 T cell receptor beta chains derived from one specimen sequenced in a study of shared clonotypes between healthy human individuals. The data were produced by immunoSEQ multiplex PCR, yet TCRdb's version contains in-frame clones alone and is incomplete. The table lists some 1,100,000 clones, approximately 78% of them singletons. Source material: memory CD4+ T cells from PBMCs. The subset here: CD45RA-negative fraction. These receptors were collected from a man between 18 and 35 years old in good health. Some clones in this sample may be carry-over from other donors' samples.

This chain's CDR3 is CASSLSFSYEQYF. The CDR3 nucleotides are TGTGCCAGCAGTTTGAGCTTCTCCTACGAGCAGTACTTC. The chain uses TRBV28 and TRBJ2-7; D unclear. V dropped 3 bases and J dropped 0 bases, with 6 bases sitting between them. This CDR3 contains 13 residues. CDR1 is MDHEN, CDR2 SYDVKM, per germline.

V is TRBV29-1 and J is TRBJ2-3; 9 bases map to TRBD2. With 5 bases clipped from V and 5 bases from J, the junction kept 8 bases outside the gene matches. The CDR3 is 14 amino acids. CDR1 SQVTM and CDR2 ANQGSEA come from the germline V gene. CDR3 protein: CSVMKREVGDTQYF. CDR3 nucleotide sequence: TGCAGCGTTATGAAGCGGGAGGTGGGAGATACGCAGTATTTT.

The rearrangement links TRBV5-1 to TRBJ2-1, with D unclear. Trimming removed 0 bases from V and 6 bases from J, with 4 bases in between. Germline CDR1 reads SGHRS; CDR2 reads YFSETQ. The CDR3 runs 12 residues. Here the CDR3 reads CASSLDRNEQFF. As DNA, the CDR3 is TGCGCCAGCAGCTTGGACCGCAATGAGCAGTTCTTC.

The chain joins TRBV14 to TRBJ1-1; possible D gene TRBD1, 6 bases. Germline CDR1 is SGHDN and CDR2 is FVKESK. V dropped 3 bases and J dropped 0 bases, with 20 bases sitting between them. This CDR3 comprises 18 residues. In nucleotides, the CDR3 is TGTGCCAGCAGCCACTCCACGGGGACATTTCTCATGAACACTGAAGCTTTCTTT. As protein: CASSHSTGTFLMNTEAFF.

V usage is TRBV28 and J usage is TRBJ1-3, with D uncertain. Germline values: CDR1 MDHEN, CDR2 SYDVKM. CDR3 length equals 18 residues. The ends were cut back, 5 bases at V and 0 bases at J, with 20 bases in the middle. Here the CDR3 DNA reads TGTGCCAGCAGTCCCCCTTTGTCCGTAGCTCGCTCTGGAAACACCATATATTTT. It is translated as CASSPPLSVARSGNTIYF.

V usage is TRBV6-7 and J usage is TRBJ2-3; 9 bases agree with TRBD2. TRBV6-7 is marked as an open reading frame, function uncertain. This CDR3 contains 18 residues. J lost 0 bases, V lost 0 bases, and 7 bases had no gene match. The CDR3: CASSYSSGSVGSTDTQYF. DNA of the CDR3: TGTGCCAGCAGTTACTCTAGCGGGAGTGTGGGAAGCACAGATACGCAGTATTTT.

The chain has TRBV19 and TRBJ2-5; D not certain. The CDR3 runs to 15 residues. With 5 bases removed from V and 2 bases from J, the gap between germline ends came to 15 bases. CDR1 LNHDA and CDR2 SQIVND come from the germline V gene (reference sequence). The CDR3 reads CASSYGFGVQETQYF. CDR3 nucleotide sequence: TGTGCCAGTAGTTATGGGTTTGGGGTGCAAGAGACCCAGTACTTC.

The chain links TRBV7-9 to TRBJ2-1; tentatively, D is TRBD2 (5 bases). Germline-derived CDR1 and CDR2 are SEHNR and FQNEAQ (reference sequence). The germline V and J ends were trimmed by 4 bases and 9 bases, with 19 bases remaining between them. The CDR3 contains 15 residues. The CDR3 region is CASSSPWERVVEQFF. In DNA form, the CDR3 reads TGTGCCAGCAGCTCCCCGTGGGAGAGGGTCGTTGAGCAGTTCTTC.

CDR3 amino acids: CASSRFLGGGQPQHF. CDR3 sequence (DNA): TGCGCCAGCAGCCGCTTTCTGGGTGGTGGTCAGCCCCAGCATTTT. The rearrangement links TRBV4-3 to TRBJ1-5, with D unresolved. CDR1 and CDR2 (germline): LGHNA, YSLEER. The CDR3 contains 15 residues. V was pared by 4 bases and J by 6 bases, with 16 bases between.

A single count supports this clone. The V gene is TRBV2, the J gene TRBJ2-1; D remains unclear. The germline V and J ends were trimmed by 3 bases and 7 bases, with 10 bases remaining between them. The CDR3 covers 13 residues. From germline, CDR1 is SNHLY and CDR2 FYNNEI. Here the CDR3 DNA reads TGTGCCAGCAGTGAGGCCCCCAGAAATGAGCAGTTCTTC. Translated: CASSEAPRNEQFF.

CDR3 bases: TGTGCCAGCAGCTTGCTCGGGGCTAGCGGGAGTCGAGACGAGCAGTACTTC. It encodes CASSLLGASGSRDEQYF. The chain combines TRBV5-6 with TRBJ2-7; TRBD2 agrees at 10 bases. Germline trimming cut 1 base from V and 5 bases from J; bases unmatched to any gene: 12. Per the germline V gene, CDR1 is SGHDT and CDR2 is YYEEEE. The CDR3 runs to 17 residues.

The rearrangement uses TRBV28 and TRBJ2-2; TRBD2 matches 8 bases. The CDR3 has 15 residues. The V segment lost 6 bases and the J segment 3 bases; nucleotides outside the gene matches: 6. CDR1 is MDHEN and CDR2 is SYDVKM in the germline V gene. The CDR3 DNA is TGTGCCAGCAGCCCCGGGGGGGTGTACACCGGGGAGCTGTTTTTT. It translates to CASSPGGVYTGELFF.

This clone appeared once. This chain joins TRBV10-2 and TRBJ1-5; unclear D gene. This CDR3 region has 14 residues. Per the germline V gene, CDR1 is WSHSY and CDR2 is SAAADI. V was pared by 6 bases and J by 7 bases, with 16 bases between. CDR3 nucleotide sequence: TGCGCCAGCAGCCCCGCTCAGGTGGAACAGCCCCAGCATTTT. Amino acids: CASSPAQVEQPQHF.

The table lists this clone with many counts. CDR3 in amino acids: CSVDTGQGNYGYTF. The CDR3, as DNA: TGCAGCGTTGATACGGGACAGGGCAACTATGGCTACACCTTC. This chain links TRBV29-1 with TRBJ1-2; 9 bases fit TRBD1. After removal of 3 bases from V and 2 bases from J, the junction contained 4 bases not matched to a gene. Germline V gene lookup returns CDR1 SQVTM and CDR2 ANQGSEA. The CDR3 is made up of 14 amino acids.

The genes are TRBV4-2 and TRBJ1-3, with 11 bases matching TRBD1. The trim removed 0 bases at V and 1 base at J, leaving 8 bases unmatched. This CDR3 has 19 amino acids. Germline V gene data show CDR1 as LGHNA and CDR2 as YNFKEQ. As DNA, the CDR3 is TGTGCCAGCAGCCAAGAGGCGGGGGGACAGGGGGTTTCTGGAAACACCATATATTTT. Translation gives CASSQEAGGQGVSGNTIYF.

Concerning this clone itself: Other DNA sequences of this sample code for an identical CDR3. CDR3 amino acids: CASSQVGSGTEAFF. CDR3 DNA sequence: TGCGCCAGCAGCCAAGTTGGGTCGGGGACTGAAGCTTTCTTT. The rearrangement uses TRBV4-1 and TRBJ1-1; no clear D gene. Germline assignment: CDR1 MGHRA and CDR2 YSYEKL. The CDR3 totals 14 residues. V dropped 1 base and J dropped 5 bases, with 11 bases sitting between them.

On this clone itself: Other DNA variants within this sample encode the same CDR3. V and J are TRBV2 and TRBJ2-3; D is ambiguous. V was shortened by 4 bases and J by 0 bases, with 11 bases between the two germline ends. From germline, CDR1 is SNHLY and CDR2 FYNNEI. The CDR3 runs to 15 residues. CDR3 in amino acids: CASSGRTPSTDTQYF. In DNA form, the CDR3 reads TGTGCCAGCAGTGGGCGGACGCCTAGCACAGATACGCAGTATTTT. The entire variable domain, with the rest obtained from reference TRBV2 and TRBJ2-3, is as follows: EPEVTQTPSHQVTQMGQEVILRCVPISNHLYFYWYRQILGQKVEFLVSFYNNEISEKSEIFDDQFSVERPDGSNFTLKIRSTKLEDSAMYFCASSGRTPSTDTQYFGPGTRLTVL.

V and J are TRBV11-2 and TRBJ2-3; TRBD1 is a possible D gene (6 bases). The V end lost 5 bases, the J end lost 8 bases, and 20 bases lay between the germline ends. There are 15 residues in the CDR3. Looked up from germline, CDR1 is SGHAT and CDR2 is FQNNGV. CDR3 DNA: TGTGCCAGCAGCCCCGGACAGACCGTTTTTCTTACGCAGTATTTT. It encodes CASSPGQTVFLTQYF.

The J gene is TRBJ1-5, the V gene TRBV28, with TRBD1 identical over 10 bases. Trimming took 6 bases from V and 5 from J; bases not matched to a gene: 7. The length of the CDR3 is 15 residues. CDR1 is MDHEN, CDR2 SYDVKM, per germline. CDR3 coding DNA: TGTGCCAGCAGGACCGCCGACAGGGGGCATCAGCCCCAGCATTTT. Translated, it gives CASRTADRGHQPQHF.

V usage is TRBV5-1 and J usage is TRBJ2-5, with 13 bases lining up with TRBD2. The CDR3 is 16 amino acids. V was clipped by 3 bases and J by 2 bases; unmatched bases: 4. In germline, CDR1 is SGHRS, CDR2 YFSETQ. The CDR3: CASSWVTSGRQETQYF. As DNA, the CDR3 is TGCGCCAGCAGCTGGGTGACTAGCGGGAGGCAAGAGACCCAGTACTTC.

The V call is TRBV30, the J call TRBJ2-2; 10 nucleotides agree with TRBD1. The length of the CDR3 is 15 residues. Germline V gives CDR1 GTSNPN, CDR2 SVGIG (reference sequence). V lost 2 bases, J lost 6 bases, and 6 bases stayed unmatched. The CDR3 region is CAWSLGQGDAGELFF. CDR3 sequence (DNA): TGTGCCTGGAGTCTAGGACAGGGGGATGCCGGGGAGCTGTTTTTT.

In this sample, this clone turned up once. The chain recombines TRBV4-3 with TRBJ2-1; the D gene is possibly TRBD2 (5 bases). CDR1 is LGHNA and CDR2 is YSLEER in the germline V gene. The CDR3 has 14 amino acids. The V and J ends lost 1 base and 9 bases respectively, with 13 bases between them. The CDR3 sequence: CASSQVGSRGEQFF. For the CDR3, the DNA is TGCGCCAGCAGCCAAGTCGGGTCCCGGGGTGAGCAGTTCTTC.

In this sample, this clone turned up many times. This chain joins TRBV19 and TRBJ1-2, with D unresolved. This CDR3 region has 13 residues. V dropped 3 bases and J dropped 4 bases, with 9 bases sitting between them. CDR1 LNHDA and CDR2 SQIVND come from the germline V gene (reference sequence). The CDR3 region has the DNA TGTGCCAGTAGTATCAGGAATACCTATGGCTACACCTTC. Its protein is CASSIRNTYGYTF.

This chain connects TRBV18 to TRBJ2-7; no definite D call. The CDR3 length is 13 residues. Trimming took 0 bases from V and 9 from J, leaving 12 bases between them. Germline V gives CDR1 KGHSH, CDR2 LQKENI. CDR3 in DNA: TGTGCCAGCTCACCACCGAATCTGCCGGGGCAGTACTTC. This gives the protein CASSPPNLPGQYF.